This paragraph covers one TCR beta chain sequence. Its antigen is as yet unknown. The CDR3 has 14 residues. Germline V gene lookup returns CDR1 DFQATT and CDR2 SNEGSKA (reference sequence). V gave up 6 bases and J gave up 6 bases; unmatched junction bases: 9. This specimen belongs to a study of post-analysis software for immune sequencing data. Study outcomes and limitations: Under the F measure, samples that were prepared in one batch clustered strongly together. Controls showed lower frequencies than patients for 4 or 5 TRBV segments, and TRBV5-6, TRBV5-1 and TRBV20-1 were among these. The normalized Chao1 diversity of multiple sclerosis patients was significantly lower than that of controls.

Unique molecular identifiers tagged the TCR beta cDNA libraries. One entry per CDR3 protein, called by TCRdb with MiXCR from the PCR reads. The table shows almost 700,000 distinct CDR3 sequences, with 55% to 60% occurring only once. This chain connects TRBV20-1 to TRBJ2-7, with TRBD2 matching 12 bases. Sequenced material: blood. The source is a girl aged 2 to 9 with multiple sclerosis. This CDR3 reads CSALRLAGEGEQYF. CDR3 sequence (DNA): TGCAGTGCGCTGAGACTAGCGGGGGAAGGCGAGCAGTACTTC.